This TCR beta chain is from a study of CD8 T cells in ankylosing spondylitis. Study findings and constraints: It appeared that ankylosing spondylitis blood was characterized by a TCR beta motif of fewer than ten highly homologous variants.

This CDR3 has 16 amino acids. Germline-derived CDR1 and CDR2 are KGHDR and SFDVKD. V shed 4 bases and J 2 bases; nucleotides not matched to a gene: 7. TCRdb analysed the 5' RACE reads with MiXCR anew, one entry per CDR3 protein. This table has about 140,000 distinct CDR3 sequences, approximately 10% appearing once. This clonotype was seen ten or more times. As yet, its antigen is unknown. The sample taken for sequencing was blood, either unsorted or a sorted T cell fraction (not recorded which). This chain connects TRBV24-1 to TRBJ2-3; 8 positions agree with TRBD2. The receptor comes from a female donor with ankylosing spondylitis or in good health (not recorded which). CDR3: CATSEPGLGYTDTQYF. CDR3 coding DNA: TGTGCCACCAGTGAACCGGGACTAGGCTACACAGATACGCAGTATTTT.